This T cell receptor beta chain was obtained from a study of CD4 T cells in relation to SARS-CoV-2 and coronaviruses. Study-wide context: ViraFEST: approximately nine-day antigen culture of PBMCs, then TCR beta CDR3 sequencing.

Naive or memory CD4+ cells were cultured 1:1 with T cell-depleted PBMCs plus CEF. Profiling relied on immunoSEQ multiplex PCR, and the TCRdb table lists in-frame clones only, not all of them. The sample has about 36,000 clones, approximately 80% seen once. As concerns this clone: Its antigen remains unidentified.

The CDR3 is made up of 12 amino acids. Germline lookup yields CDR1 MDHEN and CDR2 SYDVKM. V lost 5 bases and J lost 8; bases outside the gene matches: 5. The source material was memory CD4+ T cells from PBMCs, cultured in vitro. This clonotype originated in an adult with COVID-19. The chain is built from TRBV28 and TRBJ1-2; 7 positions match TRBD1. CDR3 DNA sequence: TGTGCCAGCAGTCAGACAGGGACGGGCTACACCTTC. Its protein product is CASSQTGTGYTF.